The present entry profiles one T cell receptor (beta chain) with its context. This entry belongs to a study of blood T cell repertoires in COVID-19. Overall study: The United States, Italy and Spain were the sources of the acute and convalescent COVID-19 samples. PBMCs, B-cell-depleted T cells, or T cells were the source of the cDNA or gDNA that made up the material.

In the original processing: Estimates of nucleated cell counts were drawn from the amplification of reference gene primers. The table came from immunoSEQ multiplex PCR; TCRdb's copy has only in-frame clones and leaves some out. For V, J and clone size, that table is used; D and trimming come from the DNA. The sample records roughly 30,000 clones, 85% being singletons. Germline CDR1 reads MNHEY; CDR2 reads SMNVEV (reference sequence). Trimming removed 9 bases from V and 1 base from J; junction bases left unmatched: 11. The length of the CDR3 is 15 residues. This receptor was identified in a human donor with acute or convalescent COVID-19. The donor label of this sample is uncertain. V gene TRBV27 combines with J gene TRBJ1-1; 7 bases line up with TRBD1. What was sequenced was peripheral blood. CDR3 residues: CASKTGQPRNTEAFF. The CDR3 nucleotides are TGTGCCAGTAAGACAGGGCAACCGAGGAACACTGAAGCTTTCTTT.